Included here is one T cell receptor (beta chain) sequence, with context. Its antigen is unidentified. PCR used 60 Vbeta primers and 13 Jbeta primers. Source study methods: It was a later analysis that counted 83 million or so unique TCR beta chains, of which 8.5 million to 12 million were shared. Profiled with immunoSEQ multiplex PCR; TCRdb holds only in-frame clones, not every one. The V and J calls and clone size are taken from that table; D and trimming were inferred from the DNA. The data hold roughly 130,000 clones, with approximately 80% observed a single time. Germline V gene lookup returns CDR1 SNHLY and CDR2 FYNNEI. Trimming at V came to 7 bases and at J to 5 bases, leaving 7 bases not matched to a gene. This CDR3 comprises 14 residues. This sample is drawn from a study of cytomegalovirus exposure and HLA in healthy donors. The wider study: Among roughly 180 million T cells, an earlier analysis found 95 million to 140 million unique TCR beta sequences. Study-wide results and caveats: Clonal expansion, a later analysis showed, was greater in HLA-associated TCR beta chains than in equally common others.

The donors gave bone marrow, and they were healthy. This TCR derives from a boy younger than 10 in good health and CMV-seronegative. The rearrangement links TRBV2 to TRBJ1-5; 8 bases are shared with TRBD1. Sequencing was done on a sample of PBMCs. CDR3 residues: CASTIQGEDQPQHF. The CDR3, as DNA: TGTGCCAGCACCATACAGGGGGAGGATCAGCCCCAGCATTTT.